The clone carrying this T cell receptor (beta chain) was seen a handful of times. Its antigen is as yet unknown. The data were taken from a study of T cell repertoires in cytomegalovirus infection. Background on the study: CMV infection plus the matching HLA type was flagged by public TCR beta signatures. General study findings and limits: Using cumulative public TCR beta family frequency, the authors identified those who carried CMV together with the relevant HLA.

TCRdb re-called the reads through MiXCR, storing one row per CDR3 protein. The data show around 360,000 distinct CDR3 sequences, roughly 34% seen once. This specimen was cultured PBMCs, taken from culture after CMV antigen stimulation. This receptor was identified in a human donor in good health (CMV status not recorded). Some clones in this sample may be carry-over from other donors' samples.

The CDR3 coding sequence is TGTGCCAGCAGTTACACTACTCCCCGGGGATCTGCTTTCTTT. This encodes CASSYTTPRGSAFF. The chain combines TRBV6-5 with TRBJ1-1, with D unclear. V gave up 2 bases and J gave up 11 bases, with 18 bases separating them. The CDR3 is made up of 14 amino acids. Germline V gene lookup returns CDR1 MNHEY and CDR2 SVGAGI.